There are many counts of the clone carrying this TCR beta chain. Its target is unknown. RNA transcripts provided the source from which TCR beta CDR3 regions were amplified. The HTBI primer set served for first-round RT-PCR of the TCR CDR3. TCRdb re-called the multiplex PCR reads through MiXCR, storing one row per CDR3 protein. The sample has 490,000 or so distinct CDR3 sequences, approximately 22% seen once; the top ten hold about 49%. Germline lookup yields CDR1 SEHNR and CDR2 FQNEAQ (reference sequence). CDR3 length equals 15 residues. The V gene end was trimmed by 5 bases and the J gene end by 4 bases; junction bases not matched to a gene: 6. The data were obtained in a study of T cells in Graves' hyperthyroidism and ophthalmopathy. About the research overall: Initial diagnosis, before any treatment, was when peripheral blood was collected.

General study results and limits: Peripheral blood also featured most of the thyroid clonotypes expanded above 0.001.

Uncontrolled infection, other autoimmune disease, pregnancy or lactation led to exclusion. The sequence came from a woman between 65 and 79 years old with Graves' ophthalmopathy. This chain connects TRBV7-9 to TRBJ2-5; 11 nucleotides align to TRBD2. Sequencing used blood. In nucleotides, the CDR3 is TGTGCCAGCAGCCCCGGGACTAGCGGCGGAGAGACCCAGTACTTC. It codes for CASSPGTSGGETQYF.